The clone carrying this T cell receptor beta chain was observed at least ten times. What it recognizes is unknown. Trimming stripped 5 bases from V and 2 bases from J, with 12 bases between. Germline loops: CDR1 MNHNS, CDR2 SASEGT. This CDR3 contains 14 residues. A process of 5'RACE template switching, which added a universal primer site and UMIs, was used to make TCR cDNA. TCRdb fed the 5' RACE reads into MiXCR, producing one record per CDR3 protein. The sample shows approximately 160,000 distinct CDR3 sequences, 5.5% to 7.5% of them seen only once. These data belong to a study of T cells after yellow fever vaccination. The study, taken as a whole, reports: The appearance of a small share of clonotypes in both CD4 and CD8 compartments was observed. The secondary response peaked faster, at day 5 versus 15, but was weaker.

Sequenced material: CD4+ T cells sorted from PBMCs, taken on the day of the first yellow fever vaccination. This sequence joins TRBV6-1 and TRBJ1-2; TRBD1 might be the D (5 bases). This TCR was recovered from a young man who received the YFV17D yellow fever vaccine. The CDR3 protein is CASSTPQENYGYTF. The CDR3, as DNA: TGTGCCAGCAGTACACCACAGGAGAACTATGGCTACACCTTC.